One and the same sample provided the 14 T cell receptor beta chains below, sequenced in a study of Graves' ophthalmopathy and Graves' hyperthyroidism (dated by TCRdb to 2017 to 2018). Data came from an Illumina HiSeq 2000. For repertoire sequencing, TCR beta CDR3 regions were amplified from RNA transcripts. HTBI primers and the Qiagen OneStep RT-PCR kit were used in a first-round RT-PCR, which was followed by a second-round multiplex PCR, size selection and purification. The public reads were reprocessed in TCRdb via fastp at Q25 and MiXCR, keeping in-frame beta chains. All rows with the same CDR3 protein become a single entry with the most common DNA and genes. Counted in this sample were about 1.1 million distinct CDR3 sequences; 35% to 45% of them appeared once. Of the sample, roughly 10% is held by the ten largest clones. Sequencing was performed on peripheral blood or thyroid tissue (not recorded which). These receptors were obtained from an adult man with Graves' hyperthyroidism.

The chain recombines TRBV7-2 with TRBJ2-5; D possibly corresponds to TRBD1 (5 bases). V was cut by 3 bases and J by 7 bases, with 18 bases left in between. The CDR3 consists of 15 residues. CDR1 is SGHTA, CDR2 FQGNSA, per germline. CDR3 in DNA: TGTGCCAGCAGCTTGGGTCGTCAGGGTGGCGGGACCCAGTACTTC. This translates into CASSLGRQGGGTQYF.

This clonotype was found a few times. The gene calls are TRBV11-1 and TRBJ1-4; no definite D call. Germline V lookup: CDR1 SGHAT, CDR2 FQDESV (reference sequence). With 2 bases removed from V and 5 bases from J, the gap between germline ends came to 9 bases. The CDR3 consists of 14 residues. CDR3 sequence (DNA): TGTGCCAGCAGCTTAAATCAGCGGAATGAAAAACTGTTTTTT. Translation: CASSLNQRNEKLFF. Complete variable domain (other parts from reference TRBV11-1 and TRBJ1-4): EAEVAQSPRYKITEKSQAVAFWCDPISGHATLYWYRQILGQGPELLVQFQDESVVDDSQLPKDRFSAERLKGVDSTLKIQPAELGDSAMYLCASSLNQRNEKLFFGSGTQLSVL.

The chain is built from TRBV10-3 and TRBJ1-1; 9 positions match TRBD1. Losses at the gene ends were 4 bases for V and 8 bases for J; bases not matched to a gene: 5. The V gene's germline CDR1 is ENHRY and CDR2 SYGVKD. This CDR3 is 13 amino acids long. The CDR3 loop reads CAISVGDRDEAFF. The DNA for the CDR3 is TGTGCCATCAGTGTCGGGGACAGGGACGAAGCTTTCTTT.

The chain employs TRBV20-1 and TRBJ2-5, with 7 bases matching TRBD2. V trimming: 4 bases; J trimming: 5 bases; junction bases outside the gene matches: 4. Germline V gene data show CDR1 as DFQATT and CDR2 as SNEGSKA (reference sequence). This CDR3 has 12 residues. The CDR3 sequence: CSAILGGETQYF. The CDR3 DNA reads TGCAGTGCTATTCTGGGGGGGGAGACCCAGTACTTC.

Concerning this clonotype: One end of the junction is discordant with germline, which a read error may explain. The V call is TRBV29-1, the J call TRBJ1-1; no definite D call. The CDR3 is 15 residues long. Germline loops: CDR1 SQVTM, CDR2 ANQGSEA. In nucleotides, the CDR3 is TGTGGCGCCAGAACACCCGTCGGGGAGAACACTGAAGCTTTCTTT. Its translation is CGARTPVGENTEAFF.

Regarding this clonotype: An end of the junction does not agree with germline; a read error may underlie this. The chain employs TRBV7-3 and TRBJ1-2; D is possibly TRBD1 (6 bases). The CDR3 is 17 residues long. From germline, CDR1 is SGHTA and CDR2 FQGTGA. The CDR3 loop reads CASSSPSTGLANYCYTF. The CDR3 DNA sequence: TGTGCCAGCAGCTCTCCCTCGACAGGCCTAGCTAACTATTGCTACACCTTC. Complete variable domain (other parts from reference TRBV7-3 and TRBJ1-2): GAGVSQTPSNKVTEKGKYVELRCDPISGHTALYWYRQSLGQGPEFLIYFQGTGAADDSGLPNDRFFAVRPEGSVSTLKIQRTERGDSAVYLCASSSPSTGLANYCYTFGSGTRLTVV.

The J gene is TRBJ1-1, the V gene TRBV25-1, with D perhaps TRBD1 (5 bases). V was cut by 10 bases and J by 1 base, with 7 bases left in between. This CDR3 is 11 amino acids long. Germline loops: CDR1 MGHDK, CDR2 SYGVNS. CDR3 nucleotide sequence: TGTGCCATCACAGGGAACACTGAAGCTTTCTTT. Translating gives CAITGNTEAFF.

The V gene is TRBV5-1, the J gene TRBJ1-1, with 8 bases that match TRBD1. The junction had 10 bases not matched to a gene; V was cut back by 0 bases and J by 6 bases. Per germline, CDR1 SGHRS and CDR2 YFSETQ. The CDR3 spans 16 residues. This CDR3 reads CASSLAPGQGSSEAFF. The CDR3 DNA sequence: TGCGCCAGCAGCTTGGCCCCCGGACAGGGTTCGTCTGAAGCTTTCTTT.

This chain connects TRBV11-1 to TRBJ1-2; 9 bases match TRBD1. There are 14 residues in the CDR3. After removal of 4 bases from V and 8 bases from J, the junction contained 8 bases not matched to a gene. From germline, CDR1 is SGHAT and CDR2 FQDESV (reference sequence). In DNA form, the CDR3 reads TGTGCCAGCAGCTCGGACGGGACAGGGAGGGGCTACACCTTC. This codes for CASSSDGTGRGYTF.

A remark on this clonotype: A read error may explain this, as a much larger clone is one base away. The gene calls are TRBV2 and TRBJ1-1; no reliable D call. The length of the CDR3 is 11 residues. Looked up from germline, CDR1 is SNHLY and CDR2 is FYNNEI. V was trimmed by 9 bases and J by 5 bases, leaving 10 bases between them. CDR3 DNA sequence: TGTGCCAGTACCTGGTATACTGAAGCTTTCTTT. Translated: CASTWYTEAFF.

The V gene is TRBV20-1, the J gene TRBJ2-1, with 10 bases fitting TRBD2. The CDR3 is made up of 15 amino acids. Looked up from germline, CDR1 is DFQATT and CDR2 is SNEGSKA (reference sequence). After removal of 6 bases from V and 10 bases from J, the junction contained 15 bases not matched to a gene. CDR3 region: CSASSSGSASYEQFF. The CDR3 bases are TGCAGTGCGTCTTCTAGCGGGAGCGCCTCCTACGAGCAGTTCTTC.

This sequence joins TRBV29-1 and TRBJ1-2, with 7 bases aligning to TRBD1. Per the germline V gene, CDR1 is SQVTM and CDR2 is ANQGSEA. After removal of 8 bases from V and 4 bases from J, the junction contained 7 bases not matched to a gene. The CDR3 has 12 amino acids. This chain's CDR3 is CSTSDRSYGYTF. The CDR3 coding sequence is TGCAGCACCTCGGACAGGTCCTATGGCTACACCTTC.

This clonotype was picked up many times. The rearrangement joins TRBV29-1 to TRBJ1-2; 7 nucleotides align to TRBD1. The CDR3 length is 11 residues. The trim removed 6 bases at V and 4 bases at J, leaving 2 bases unmatched. Per germline, CDR1 SQVTM and CDR2 ANQGSEA. The CDR3 DNA follows: TGCAGCGTACAGGGGAGCTATGGCTACACCTTC. Amino acid sequence: CSVQGSYGYTF.

The chain links TRBV5-1 to TRBJ1-3, with D unresolved. Trimming left V 4 bases short and J 4 bases short, with 12 bases between. Germline CDR1 and CDR2: SGHRS and YFSETQ. The CDR3 is made up of 14 amino acids. As DNA, the CDR3 is TGCGCCAGCAGCCCGGAATCATGGGGAAACACCATATATTTT. The encoded protein is CASSPESWGNTIYF.